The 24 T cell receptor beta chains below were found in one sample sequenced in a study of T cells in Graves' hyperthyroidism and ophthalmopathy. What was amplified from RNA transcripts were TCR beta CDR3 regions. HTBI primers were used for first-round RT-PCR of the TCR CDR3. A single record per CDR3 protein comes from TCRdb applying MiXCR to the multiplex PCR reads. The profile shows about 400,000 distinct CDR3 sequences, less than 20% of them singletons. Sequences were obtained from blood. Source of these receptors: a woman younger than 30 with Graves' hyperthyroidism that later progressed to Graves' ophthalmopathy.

The CDR3 loop reads CASSVASGRGETQYF. The CDR3 DNA reads as TGTGCCAGCAGCGTAGCAAGCGGGAGGGGAGAGACCCAGTACTTC. The rearrangement links TRBV9 to TRBJ2-5; TRBD2 agrees at 10 bases. V shed 0 bases, J shed 4 bases, and the junction held 3 bases outside the gene matches. The CDR3 extends over 15 amino acids. In germline, CDR1 is SGDLS, CDR2 YYNGEE.

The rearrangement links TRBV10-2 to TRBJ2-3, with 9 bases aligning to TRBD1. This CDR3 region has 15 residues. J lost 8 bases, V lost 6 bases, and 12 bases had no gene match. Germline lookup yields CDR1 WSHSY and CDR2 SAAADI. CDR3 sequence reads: CASSSGDRAQGTQYF. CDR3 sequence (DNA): TGCGCCAGCAGCTCCGGGGACAGGGCCCAGGGTACGCAGTATTTT.

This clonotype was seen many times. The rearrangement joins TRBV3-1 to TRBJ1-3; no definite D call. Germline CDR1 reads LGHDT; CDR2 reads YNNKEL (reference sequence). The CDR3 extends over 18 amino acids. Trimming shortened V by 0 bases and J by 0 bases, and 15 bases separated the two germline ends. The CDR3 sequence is CASSQERLRRSSGNTIYF. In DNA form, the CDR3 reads TGTGCCAGCAGCCAAGAGAGGTTAAGGCGGTCCTCTGGAAACACCATATATTTT. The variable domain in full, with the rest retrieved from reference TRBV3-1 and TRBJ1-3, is DTAVSQTPKYLVTQMGNDKSIKCEQNLGHDTMYWYKQDSKKFLKIMFSYNNKELIINETVPNRFSPKSPDKAHLNLHINSLELGDSAVYFCASSQERLRRSSGNTIYFGEGSWLTVV.

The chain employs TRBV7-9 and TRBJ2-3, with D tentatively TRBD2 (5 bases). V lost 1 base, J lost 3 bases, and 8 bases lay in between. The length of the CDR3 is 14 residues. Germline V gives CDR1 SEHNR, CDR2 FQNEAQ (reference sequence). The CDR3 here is CASSLGVATDTQYF. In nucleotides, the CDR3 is TGTGCCAGCAGCTTAGGGGTAGCGACAGATACGCAGTATTTT.

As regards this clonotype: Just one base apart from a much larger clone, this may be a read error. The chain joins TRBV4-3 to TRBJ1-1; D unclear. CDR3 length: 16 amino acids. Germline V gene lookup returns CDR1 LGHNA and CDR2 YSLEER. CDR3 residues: CASSSDRATPNTEVFF. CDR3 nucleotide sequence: TGCGCCAGCAGCTCCGACCGGGCTACACCGAACACTGAAGTTTTCTTT.

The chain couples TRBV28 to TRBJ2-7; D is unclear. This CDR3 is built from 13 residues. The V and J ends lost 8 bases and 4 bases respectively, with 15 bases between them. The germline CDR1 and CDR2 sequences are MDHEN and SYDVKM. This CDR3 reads CASAPVSPYEQYF. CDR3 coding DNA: TGTGCCAGCGCTCCGGTCTCGCCTTACGAGCAGTACTTC.

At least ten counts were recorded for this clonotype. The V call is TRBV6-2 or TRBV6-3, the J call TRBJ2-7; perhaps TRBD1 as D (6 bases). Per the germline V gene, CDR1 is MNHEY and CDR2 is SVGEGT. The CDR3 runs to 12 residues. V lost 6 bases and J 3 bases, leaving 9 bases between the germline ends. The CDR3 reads CASRPRGYEQYF. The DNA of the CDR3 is TGTGCCAGCAGACCCAGGGGCTACGAGCAGTACTTC.

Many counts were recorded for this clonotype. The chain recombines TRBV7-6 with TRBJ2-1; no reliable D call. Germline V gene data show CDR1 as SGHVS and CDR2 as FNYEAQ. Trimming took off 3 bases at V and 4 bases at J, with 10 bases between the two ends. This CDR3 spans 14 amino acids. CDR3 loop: CASSLGPPYNEQFF. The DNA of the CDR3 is TGTGCCAGCAGCTTGGGCCCCCCTTACAATGAGCAGTTCTTC.

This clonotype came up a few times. CDR3 sequence: CASSILQGGYRNEQFF. The CDR3 DNA reads TGTGCCAGTAGTATCTTGCAGGGAGGCTATCGTAATGAGCAGTTCTTC. The chain uses TRBV19 and TRBJ2-1; a weak D match, TRBD2 (6 bases). The germline gives CDR1 LNHDA, CDR2 SQIVND (reference sequence). V lost 3 bases and J 7 bases, leaving 19 bases between the germline ends. The CDR3 runs 16 residues.

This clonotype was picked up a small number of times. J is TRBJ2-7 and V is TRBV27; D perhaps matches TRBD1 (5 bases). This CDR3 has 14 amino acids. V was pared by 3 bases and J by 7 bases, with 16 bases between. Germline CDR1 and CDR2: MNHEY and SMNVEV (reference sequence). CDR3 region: CASSFASGLGEQYF. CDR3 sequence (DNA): TGTGCCAGCAGTTTCGCGTCAGGGCTGGGGGAGCAGTACTTC.

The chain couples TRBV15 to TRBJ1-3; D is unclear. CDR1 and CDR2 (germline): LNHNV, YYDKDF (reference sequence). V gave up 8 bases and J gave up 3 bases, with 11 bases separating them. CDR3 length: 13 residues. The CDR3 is CATSVGRGNTIYF. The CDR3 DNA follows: TGTGCCACCTCGGTCGGTCGTGGAAACACCATATATTTT.

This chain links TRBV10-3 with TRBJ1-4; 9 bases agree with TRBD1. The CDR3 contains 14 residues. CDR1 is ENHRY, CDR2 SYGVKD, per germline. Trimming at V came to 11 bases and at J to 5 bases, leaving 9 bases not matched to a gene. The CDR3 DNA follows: TGTGCCGTCGCCGAGGGGACAGGGAATGAAAAACTGTTTTTT. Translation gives CAVAEGTGNEKLFF.

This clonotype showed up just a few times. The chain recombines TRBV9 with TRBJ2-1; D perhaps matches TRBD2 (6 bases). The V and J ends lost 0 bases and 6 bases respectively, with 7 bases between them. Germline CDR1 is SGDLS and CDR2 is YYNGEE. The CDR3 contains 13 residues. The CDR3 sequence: CASSVGTTNEQFF. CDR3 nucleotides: TGTGCCAGCAGCGTAGGGACTACCAATGAGCAGTTCTTC.

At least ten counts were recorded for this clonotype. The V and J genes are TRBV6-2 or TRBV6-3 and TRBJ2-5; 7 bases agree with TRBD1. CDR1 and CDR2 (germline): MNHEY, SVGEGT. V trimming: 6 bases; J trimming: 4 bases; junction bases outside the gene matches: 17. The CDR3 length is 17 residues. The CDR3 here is CASSRQSLDRRGETQYF. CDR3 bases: TGTGCCAGCAGCCGACAATCACTGGACAGGCGCGGAGAGACCCAGTACTTC.

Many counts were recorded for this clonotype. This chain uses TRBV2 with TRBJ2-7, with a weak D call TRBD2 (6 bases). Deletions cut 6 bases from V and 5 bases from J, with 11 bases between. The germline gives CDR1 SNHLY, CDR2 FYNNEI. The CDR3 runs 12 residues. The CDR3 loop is CASSRESHEQYF. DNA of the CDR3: TGTGCCAGCAGCCGGGAGTCCCACGAGCAGTACTTC.

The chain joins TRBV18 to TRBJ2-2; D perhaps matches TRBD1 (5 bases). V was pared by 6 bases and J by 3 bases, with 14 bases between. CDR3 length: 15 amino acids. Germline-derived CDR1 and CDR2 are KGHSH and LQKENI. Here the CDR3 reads CASSPGRADTGELFF. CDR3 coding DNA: TGTGCCAGCTCCCCGGGCAGGGCGGACACCGGGGAGCTGTTTTTT.

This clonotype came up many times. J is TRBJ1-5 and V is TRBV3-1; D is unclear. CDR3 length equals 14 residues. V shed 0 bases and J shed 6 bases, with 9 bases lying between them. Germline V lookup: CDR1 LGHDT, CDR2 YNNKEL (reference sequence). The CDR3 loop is CASSQDAGRQPQHF. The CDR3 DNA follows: TGTGCCAGCAGCCAAGACGCGGGCCGTCAGCCCCAGCATTTT. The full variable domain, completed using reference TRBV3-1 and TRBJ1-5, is DTAVSQTPKYLVTQMGNDKSIKCEQNLGHDTMYWYKQDSKKFLKIMFSYNNKELIINETVPNRFSPKSPDKAHLNLHINSLELGDSAVYFCASSQDAGRQPQHFGDGTRLSIL.

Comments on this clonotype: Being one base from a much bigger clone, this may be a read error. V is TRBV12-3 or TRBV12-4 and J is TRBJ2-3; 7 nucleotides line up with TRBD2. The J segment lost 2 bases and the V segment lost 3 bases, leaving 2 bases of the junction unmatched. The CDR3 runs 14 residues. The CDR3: CASSFSGYTDTQYF. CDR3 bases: TGTGCCAGCAGTTTTAGCGGGTACACAGATACGCAGTATTTT.

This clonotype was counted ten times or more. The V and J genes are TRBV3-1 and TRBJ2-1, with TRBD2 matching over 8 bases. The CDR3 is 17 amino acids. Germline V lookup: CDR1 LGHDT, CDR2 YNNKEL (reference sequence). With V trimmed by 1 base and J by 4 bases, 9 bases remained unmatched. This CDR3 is CASSQGSLAGPYNEQFF. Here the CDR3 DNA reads TGTGCCAGCAGCCAAGGTTCCCTAGCGGGTCCTTACAATGAGCAGTTCTTC.

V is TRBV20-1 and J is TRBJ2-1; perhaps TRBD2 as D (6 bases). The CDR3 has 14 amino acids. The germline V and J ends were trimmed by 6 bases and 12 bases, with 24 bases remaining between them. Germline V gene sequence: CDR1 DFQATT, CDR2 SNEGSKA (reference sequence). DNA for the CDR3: TGCAGTGCCCAAAAGGGAGGAGGTGGTAGCGGGCAGTTCTTC. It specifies CSAQKGGGGSGQFF.

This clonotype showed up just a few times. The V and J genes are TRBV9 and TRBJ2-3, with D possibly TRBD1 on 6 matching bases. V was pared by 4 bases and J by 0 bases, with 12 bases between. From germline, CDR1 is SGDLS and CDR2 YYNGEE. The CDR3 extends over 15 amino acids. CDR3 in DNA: TGTGCCAGCAGCCCTACGACAGGAAGCACAGATACGCAGTATTTT. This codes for CASSPTTGSTDTQYF.

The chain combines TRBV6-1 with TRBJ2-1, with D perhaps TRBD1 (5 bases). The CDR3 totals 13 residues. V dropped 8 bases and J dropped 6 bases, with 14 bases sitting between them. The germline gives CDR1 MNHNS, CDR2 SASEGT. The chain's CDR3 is CASLTRTPNEQFF. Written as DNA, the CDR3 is TGTGCCAGCCTCACCCGGACACCCAATGAGCAGTTCTTC.

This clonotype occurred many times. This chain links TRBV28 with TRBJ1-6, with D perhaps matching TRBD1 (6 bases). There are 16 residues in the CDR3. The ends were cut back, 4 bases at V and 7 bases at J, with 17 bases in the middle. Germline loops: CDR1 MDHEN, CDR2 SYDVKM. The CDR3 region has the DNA TGTGCCAGCAGTTCAACTCGCAGGGGTAGCAATTCACCCCTCCACTTT. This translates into CASSSTRRGSNSPLHF. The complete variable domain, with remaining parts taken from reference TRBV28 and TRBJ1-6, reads DVKVTQSSRYLVKRTGEKVFLECVQDMDHENMFWYRQDPGLGLRLIYFSYDVKMKEKGDIPEGYSVSREKKERFSLILESASTNQTSMYLCASSSTRRGSNSPLHFGNGTRLTVT.

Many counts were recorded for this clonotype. The CDR3 DNA follows: TGTGCCAGCAGTTTAGGGGCGGAGACCTACGAGCAGTACTTC. Translated, it gives CASSLGAETYEQYF. This chain joins TRBV27 and TRBJ2-7, with D possibly being TRBD1 (5 bases). Between the trimmed V and J ends, which lost 2 bases and 2 bases, there was a span of 10 bases. This CDR3 comprises 14 residues. Germline values: CDR1 MNHEY, CDR2 SMNVEV (reference sequence).